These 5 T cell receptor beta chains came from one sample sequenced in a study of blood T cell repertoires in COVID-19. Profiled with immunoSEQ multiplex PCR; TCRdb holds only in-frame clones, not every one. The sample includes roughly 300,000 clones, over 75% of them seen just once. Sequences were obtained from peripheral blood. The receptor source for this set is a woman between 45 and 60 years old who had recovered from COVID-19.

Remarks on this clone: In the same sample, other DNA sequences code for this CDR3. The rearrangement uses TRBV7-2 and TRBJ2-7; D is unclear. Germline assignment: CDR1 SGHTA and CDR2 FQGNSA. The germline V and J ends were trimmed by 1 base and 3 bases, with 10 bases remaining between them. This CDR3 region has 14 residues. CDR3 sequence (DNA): TGTGCCAGCAGCTTAGTTGGCCAAAGCTACGAGCAGTACTTC. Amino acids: CASSLVGQSYEQYF.

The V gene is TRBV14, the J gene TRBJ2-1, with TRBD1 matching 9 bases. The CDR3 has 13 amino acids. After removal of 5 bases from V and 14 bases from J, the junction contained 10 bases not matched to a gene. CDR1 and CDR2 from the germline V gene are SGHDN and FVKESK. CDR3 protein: CASSGIGTGWKFF. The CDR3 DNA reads TGTGCCAGCAGCGGAATCGGGACAGGGTGGAAGTTCTTC.

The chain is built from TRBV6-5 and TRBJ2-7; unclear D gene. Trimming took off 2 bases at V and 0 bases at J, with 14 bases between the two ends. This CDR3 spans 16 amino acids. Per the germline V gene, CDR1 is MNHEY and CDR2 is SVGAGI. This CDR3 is CASSYGPQSLSYEQYF. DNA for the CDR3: TGTGCCAGCAGTTACGGCCCCCAGTCCCTCTCCTACGAGCAGTACTTC.

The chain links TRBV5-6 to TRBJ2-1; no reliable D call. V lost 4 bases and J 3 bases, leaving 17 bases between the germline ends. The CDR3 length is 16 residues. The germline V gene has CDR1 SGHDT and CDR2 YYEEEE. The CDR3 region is CASSHPNLRIYNEQFF. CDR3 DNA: TGTGCCAGCAGCCACCCTAACCTACGCATCTACAATGAGCAGTTCTTC.

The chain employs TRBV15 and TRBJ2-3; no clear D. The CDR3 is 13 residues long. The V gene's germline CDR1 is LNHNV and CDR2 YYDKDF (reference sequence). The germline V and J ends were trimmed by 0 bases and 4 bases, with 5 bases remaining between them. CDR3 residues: CATSRDLADTQYF. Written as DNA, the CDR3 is TGTGCCACCAGCAGAGATCTCGCAGATACGCAGTATTTT.